This is a list of T cell receptor beta chains from one sample in a study of cytomegalovirus exposure and HLA in healthy donors. The table came from immunoSEQ multiplex PCR; TCRdb's copy has only in-frame clones and leaves some out. The data show about 98,000 clones, roughly 87% seen once. Sequencing used PBMCs. These TCRs come from a man younger than 35 in good health and CMV-seropositive. Both conserved end residues are part of each CDR3.

J | V | CDR3
TRBJ2-2 | TRBV4-1 | CASSQVSTGELFF
TRBJ2-5 | TRBV7-9 | CASSSQETQYF
TRBJ2-7 | TRBV4-2 | CASSQEGQLTYEQYF
TRBJ2-7 | TRBV11-2 | CASSPNRQASYEQYF
TRBJ2-3 | TRBV18 | CASLEGADTQYF
TRBJ1-2 | TRBV6-5 | CASSYSFDRGLGYTF
TRBJ1-3 | TRBV28 | CASSLGGAGNTIYF
TRBJ1-5 | TRBV6-5 | CASRPGGISNQPQHF
TRBJ2-7 | TRBV21-1 | CASSPKTGTGGPYEQYF
TRBJ2-3 | TRBV9 | CASSPILQYSGELADTQYF
TRBJ1-1 | TRBV28 | CASSSPTGTAEAFF
TRBJ1-2 | TRBV15 | CATSRDHGTGGVGGYTF
TRBJ2-7 | TRBV15 | CATSTGDDYEQYF
TRBJ2-3 | TRBV7-2 | CASSLAGLRSTDTQYF
TRBJ1-5 | TRBV2 | CASNLDRGYQPQHF
TRBJ1-4 | TRBV7-9 | CASSLMEEKLFF
TRBJ2-7 | TRBV6-5 | CASTPLGGRAAEQYF
TRBJ1-5 | TRBV6-6 | CASSYATDQPQHF
TRBJ1-2 | TRBV2 | CASSVQGGPHSF
TRBJ1-2 | TRBV20-1 | CSGSQDYGYTF
TRBJ2-7 | TRBV18 | CASSPSADREQYF
TRBJ1-5 | TRBV2 | CASSERQGKNQPQHF
TRBJ2-1 | TRBV28 | CASSLSGASYNEQFF
TRBJ2-3 | TRBV6-8 | CASSYVFRGTASGSFTDTQYF
TRBJ2-7 | TRBV7-2 | CASSLQRGSNYEQYF
TRBJ1-1 | TRBV5-1 | CASSPVIRTGGDVGTEAFF
TRBJ1-2 | TRBV9 | CASSVWADSNYGYTF
TRBJ2-3 | TRBV27 | CASSLAGTFGVVGTQYF
TRBJ1-5 | TRBV2 | CASSEALSGNQPQHF
TRBJ2-1 | TRBV4-2 | CASSQGFGLAGVVHEQFF
TRBJ2-7 | TRBV5-8 | CASSAGYSYEQYF
TRBJ2-3 | TRBV6-1 | CASSELAGYTDTQYF
TRBJ1-1 | TRBV4-3 | CASSQDWGGFTEAFF
TRBJ1-5 | TRBV18 | CASSLGQGDQPQHF
TRBJ1-1 | TRBV28 | CASSSWGGRVGSNTEAFF
TRBJ1-6 | TRBV12-5 | CASGLGGQGYSPLHF